The 7 T cell receptor beta chains listed next were all sequenced from one sample in a study of cytomegalovirus exposure and HLA in healthy donors. 60 Vbeta and 13 Jbeta primers were used in PCR. Sequencing was performed with immunoSEQ multiplex PCR; in TCRdb, only in-frame clones are kept and a portion is missing. The sample records around 99,000 clones, about 80% being singletons. Material: PBMCs. The origin of the receptors is a man younger than 45 in good health and CMV-seronegative.

The chain employs TRBV13 and TRBJ2-7; D is undetermined. This CDR3 is 13 amino acids long. V was pared by 0 bases and J by 2 bases, with 5 bases between. CDR1 and CDR2 (germline): PRHDT, FYEKMQ (reference sequence). This CDR3 is CASSLGAAYEQYF. The CDR3 coding sequence is TGTGCCAGCAGCTTAGGGGCCGCCTACGAGCAGTACTTC.

A few counts support this clone. The V and J genes are TRBV27 and TRBJ2-2; 7 nucleotides line up with TRBD1. CDR3 length: 14 residues. After removal of 5 bases from V and 5 bases from J, the junction contained 5 bases not matched to a gene. Germline CDR1 reads MNHEY; CDR2 reads SMNVEV (reference sequence). The CDR3, as DNA: TGTGCCAGCAGTGCGTACAGGGGAACCGGGGAGCTGTTTTTT. It encodes CASSAYRGTGELFF.

In DNA form, the CDR3 reads TGCGCCAGCAGCTTGGGACTAGCGGGAGTGTATGGCACAGATACGCAGTATTTT. Translation gives CASSLGLAGVYGTDTQYF. This chain links TRBV5-1 with TRBJ2-3; 12 nucleotides align to TRBD2. The CDR3 consists of 18 residues. CDR1 SGHRS and CDR2 YFSETQ come from the germline V gene. V shed 0 bases, J shed 1 base, and the junction held 6 bases outside the gene matches. Full variable domain (missing parts from reference TRBV5-1 and TRBJ2-3): KAGVTQTPRYLIKTRGQQVTLSCSPISGHRSVSWYQQTPGQGLQFLFEYFSETQRNKGNFPGRFSGRQFSNSRSEMNVSTLELGDSALYLCASSLGLAGVYGTDTQYFGPGTRLTVL.

Here the CDR3 DNA reads TGTGCCAGCAGGGCAACAGGGATGAACACTGAAGCTTTCTTT. Its translation is CASRATGMNTEAFF. The rearrangement uses TRBV6-5 and TRBJ1-1; TRBD1 might be the D (6 bases). The V end was cut by 6 bases, the J end by 0 bases, with 11 bases between. The CDR3 runs to 14 residues. Germline-derived CDR1 and CDR2 are MNHEY and SVGAGI.

This clone was found a few times. V and J are TRBV27 and TRBJ2-1, with 12 bases that match TRBD2. The trim removed 5 bases at V and 6 bases at J, leaving 8 bases unmatched. The CDR3 totals 16 residues. Per the germline V gene, CDR1 is MNHEY and CDR2 is SMNVEV (reference sequence). CDR3 in amino acids: CASSPLLAGGRNEQFF. As DNA, the CDR3 is TGTGCCAGCAGTCCGCTTCTAGCGGGGGGGCGCAATGAGCAGTTCTTC.

V gene TRBV19 combines with J gene TRBJ1-1, with D tentatively TRBD1 (5 bases). The CDR3 consists of 14 residues. The ends were cut back, 4 bases at V and 4 bases at J, with 13 bases in the middle. Germline CDR1 and CDR2: LNHDA and SQIVND (reference sequence). The CDR3 region has the DNA TGTGCCAGTAGTACCCCAGGGCTTGGCACTGAAGCTTTCTTT. This gives the protein CASSTPGLGTEAFF.

The J gene is TRBJ2-7, the V gene TRBV11-2; maybe TRBD2 (5 bases). The CDR3 has 15 amino acids. In germline, CDR1 is SGHAT, CDR2 FQNNGV. V lost 4 bases, J lost 3 bases, and 16 bases lay in between. The CDR3 sequence: CASSSRATNFYEQYF. CDR3 nucleotides: TGTGCCAGCAGCTCGCGGGCGACAAACTTCTACGAGCAGTACTTC.